The text below deals with one T cell receptor (beta chain). These data are taken from a study of control samples from healthy donors and cancer patients. Libraries were prepared by immunoSEQ multiplex PCR; TCRdb keeps only in-frame clonotypes and omits some of them. Among about 130,000 clones listed, 90% were seen once. Specimen: blood. The TCR originated in a man between 18 and 29 years old in good health.

CDR3 nucleotide sequence: TGTGCCAGCACAAAAGGTACAGCCTACGAGCAGTACTTC. It translates to CASTKGTAYEQYF. The chain combines TRBV7-2 with TRBJ2-7; unclear D gene. V was shortened by 7 bases and J by 2 bases, with 12 bases between the two germline ends. CDR1 SGHTA and CDR2 FQGNSA come from the germline V gene. The CDR3 totals 13 residues.